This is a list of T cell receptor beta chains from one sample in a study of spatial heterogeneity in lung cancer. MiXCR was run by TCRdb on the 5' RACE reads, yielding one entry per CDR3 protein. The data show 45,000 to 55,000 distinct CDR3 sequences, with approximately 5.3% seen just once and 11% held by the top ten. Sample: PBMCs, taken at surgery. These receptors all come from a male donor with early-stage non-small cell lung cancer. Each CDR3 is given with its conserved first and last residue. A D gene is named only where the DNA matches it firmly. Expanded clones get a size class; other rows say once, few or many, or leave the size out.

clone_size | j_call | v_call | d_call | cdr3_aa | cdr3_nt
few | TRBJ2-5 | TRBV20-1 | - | CSARPTGAKETQYF | TGCAGTGCTAGACCGACGGGAGCGAAGGAGACCCAGTACTTC
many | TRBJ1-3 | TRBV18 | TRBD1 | CASSDTGGRSGNTIYF | TGTGCCAGCTCAGACACAGGGGGCCGATCTGGAAACACCATATATTTT
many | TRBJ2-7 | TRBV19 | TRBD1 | CASSILGQGYDEQYF | TGTGCCAGTAGCATATTGGGACAGGGCTACGACGAGCAGTACTTC
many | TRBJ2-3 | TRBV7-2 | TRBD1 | CASSLVAGTGRTDTQYF | TGTGCCAGCAGCTTAGTAGCTGGGACAGGCCGCACAGATACGCAGTATTTT
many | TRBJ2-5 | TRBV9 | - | CASSATPGPPGETQYF | TGTGCCAGCAGCGCCACCCCCGGGCCCCCCGGAGAGACCCAGTACTTC
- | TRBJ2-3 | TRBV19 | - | CASQTGWTDTQYF | TGTGCCAGTCAAACAGGGTGGACAGATACGCAGTATTTT
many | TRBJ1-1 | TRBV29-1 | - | CSAGSGWAMGTEAFF | TGCAGCGCCGGGAGTGGCTGGGCGATGGGCACTGAAGCTTTCTTT
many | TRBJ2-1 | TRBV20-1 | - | CSARPGPYNEQFF | TGCAGTGCTAGGCCGGGGCCCTACAATGAGCAGTTCTTC
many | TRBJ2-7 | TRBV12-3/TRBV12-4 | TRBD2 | CASRRSGSVSYEQYF | TGTGCCAGCAGACGTAGCGGGAGTGTCTCCTACGAGCAGTACTTC
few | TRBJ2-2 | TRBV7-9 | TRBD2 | CASSLDGRAGTGELFF | TGTGCCAGCAGCTTAGACGGGAGGGCCGGAACCGGGGAGCTGTTTTTT
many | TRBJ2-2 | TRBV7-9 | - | CASSPQGRGRGYTGELFF | TGTGCCAGCAGCCCTCAGGGGCGCGGGAGAGGGTACACCGGGGAGCTGTTTTTT
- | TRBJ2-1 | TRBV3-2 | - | CASSQDGRQYNEQFF | TGTGCCAGCAGCCAAGATGGGAGACAGTACAATGAGCAGTTCTTC
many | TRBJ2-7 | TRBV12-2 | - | CASHVVAGGISEQYF | -
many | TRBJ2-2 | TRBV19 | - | CASSIGFGIGTGELFF | TGTGCCAGTAGTATAGGTTTCGGAATCGGCACCGGGGAGCTGTTTTTT
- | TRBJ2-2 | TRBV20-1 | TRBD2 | CSASSGRELGTGELFF | TGCAGTGCTAGTAGCGGGAGGGAATTAGGTACCGGGGAGCTGTTTTTT
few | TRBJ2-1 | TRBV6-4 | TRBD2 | CASSETGGSYNEQFF | TGTGCCAGCAGTGAAACGGGAGGTTCCTACAATGAGCAGTTCTTC
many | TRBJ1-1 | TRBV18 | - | CASSPTPGNTEAFF | TGTGCCAGCTCACCAACTCCCGGAAACACTGAAGCTTTCTTT
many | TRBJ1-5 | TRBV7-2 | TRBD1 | CASSLVGTGSNQPQHF | TGTGCCAGCAGCTTAGTCGGGACAGGGTCCAATCAGCCCCAGCATTTT
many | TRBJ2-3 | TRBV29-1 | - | CSYSGGRVHTDTQYF | TGCAGCTATTCGGGGGGCAGGGTGCACACAGATACGCAGTATTTT
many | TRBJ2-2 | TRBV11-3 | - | CASSLDWTNTGELFF | TGTGCCAGCAGCTTAGATTGGACGAACACCGGGGAGCTGTTTTTT
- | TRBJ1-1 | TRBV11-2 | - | CASSLDRGTEAFF | TGTGCCAGCAGCTTAGATCGAGGCACTGAAGCTTTCTTT
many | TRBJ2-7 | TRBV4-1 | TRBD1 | CASSQVGMRDRGYEQYF | TGCGCCAGCAGCCAAGTCGGAATGCGGGACAGGGGTTACGAGCAGTACTTC
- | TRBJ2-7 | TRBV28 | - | CASSLLERTSGEQYF | TGTGCCAGCAGTTTATTAGAGAGGACGTCTGGTGAGCAGTACTTC
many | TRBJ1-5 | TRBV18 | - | CASSPGQGGDQPQHF | TGTGCCAGCTCACCAGGCCAGGGTGGGGATCAGCCCCAGCATTTT
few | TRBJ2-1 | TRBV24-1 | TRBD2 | CATSDSGTTEQFF | TGTGCCACCAGTGATTCCGGGACTACTGAGCAGTTCTTC
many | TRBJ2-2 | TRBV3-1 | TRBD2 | CASSPIPWEGTGELFF | TGTGCCAGCAGCCCAATTCCGTGGGAGGGAACCGGGGAGCTGTTTTTT
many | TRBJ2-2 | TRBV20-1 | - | CSARPREYTGELFF | TGCAGTGCCCGTCCCAGGGAATACACCGGGGAGCTGTTTTTT
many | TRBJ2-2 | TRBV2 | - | CASSPFSSGELFF | TGTGCCAGCAGTCCCTTCTCCTCCGGGGAGCTGTTTTTT
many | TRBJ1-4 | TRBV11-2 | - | CASSLEGGVNEKLFF | TGTGCCAGCAGCTTAGAGGGCGGAGTTAATGAAAAACTGTTTTTT
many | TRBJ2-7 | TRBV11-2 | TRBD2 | CASSMASGRPPYEQYF | TGTGCCAGCAGCATGGCTAGCGGGAGGCCTCCCTACGAGCAGTACTTC
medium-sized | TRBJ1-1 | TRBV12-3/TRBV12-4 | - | CASSQIENTEAFF | TGTGCCAGCAGCCAAATAGAGAACACTGAAGCTTTCTTT
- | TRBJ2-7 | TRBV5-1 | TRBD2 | CASSSGLAGGGEQYF | TGCGCCAGCAGCTCGGGACTAGCGGGAGGTGGCGAGCAGTACTTC
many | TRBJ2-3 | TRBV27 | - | CASSFSQGSQYF | TGTGCCAGCAGTTTCAGCCAGGGATCGCAGTATTTT
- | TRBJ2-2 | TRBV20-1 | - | CSARESGGELFF | TGCAGTGCTAGGGAATCCGGCGGGGAGCTGTTTTTT
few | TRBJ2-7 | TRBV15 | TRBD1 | CATARDRAYEQYF | TGTGCCACCGCCAGGGACAGGGCCTACGAGCAGTACTTC
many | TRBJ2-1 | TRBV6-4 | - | CASSDRAASNEQFF | TGTGCCAGCAGTGACAGGGCGGCGTCGAATGAGCAGTTCTTC
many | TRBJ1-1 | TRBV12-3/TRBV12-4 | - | CASRRDTGTEAFF | TGTGCCAGCAGGCGGGACACAGGGACTGAAGCTTTCTTT
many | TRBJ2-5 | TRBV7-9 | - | CASSPPASEQETQYF | TGTGCCAGCAGCCCCCCCGCTAGCGAGCAAGAGACCCAGTACTTC
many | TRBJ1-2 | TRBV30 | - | CAWQLGDSYGYTF | TGTGCCTGGCAGCTCGGAGATTCATATGGCTACACCTTC
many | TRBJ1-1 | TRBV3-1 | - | CASSQTMNTEAFF | TGTGCCAGCAGCCAAACCATGAACACTGAAGCTTTCTTT